The 9 T cell receptor beta chains presented below share a single source sample, sequenced in a study of shared clonotypes between healthy human individuals. TCRdb keeps only in-frame clones here, not all; method: immunoSEQ multiplex PCR. The table has millions of clones, roughly 92% seen once. What was sequenced was naive CD4+ T cells sorted from blood. Described subset: CD45RA+ positively selected. These receptors were taken from a man younger than 35 in good health.

This chain joins TRBV4-1 and TRBJ1-5; the match to TRBD1 covers 7 bases. Losses at the gene ends were 1 base for V and 6 bases for J; bases not matched to a gene: 15. CDR3 size: 18 residues. Germline assignment: CDR1 MGHRA and CDR2 YSYEKL. CDR3 sequence: CASSQASVPGGGSQPQHF. The CDR3 bases are TGCGCCAGCAGCCAAGCGTCGGTTCCAGGGGGAGGTTCTCAGCCCCAGCATTTT.

The chain links TRBV2 to TRBJ1-2; 9 nucleotides agree with TRBD1. There are 15 residues in the CDR3. After removal of 8 bases from V and 7 bases from J, the junction contained 14 bases not matched to a gene. Germline CDR1 and CDR2: SNHLY and FYNNEI. The CDR3 nucleotides read TGTGCCAGCGAACAGGGGGCCCGAGGAAAGGGTGGCTACACCTTC. Translated, it gives CASEQGARGKGGYTF.

The chain couples TRBV27 to TRBJ2-1; D remains ambiguous. The CDR3 consists of 13 residues. Germline V CDR1 and CDR2: MNHEY, SMNVEV (reference sequence). V was clipped by 3 bases and J by 4 bases, with 7 bases between them. The CDR3 region has the DNA TGTGCCAGCAGTTTTAAGGGTTACAATGAGCAGTTCTTC. Its protein product is CASSFKGYNEQFF.

To note about this clone: Other nucleotide sequences from this sample produce the same CDR3. The rearrangement links TRBV10-3 to TRBJ2-3; 7 nucleotides match TRBD2. V shed 3 bases and J 0 bases; nucleotides not matched to a gene: 0. CDR1 is ENHRY and CDR2 is SYGVKD in the germline V gene. This CDR3 spans 14 amino acids. CDR3: CAISDGGSTDTQYF. The CDR3 region has the DNA TGTGCCATCAGTGACGGGGGGAGCACAGATACGCAGTATTTT.

This clone occurred once. The chain joins TRBV19 to TRBJ2-7; 10 bases agree with TRBD1. Trimming took 6 bases from V and 3 from J; bases not matched to a gene: 8. CDR1 is LNHDA, CDR2 SQIVND, per germline (reference sequence). The CDR3 sequence is 15 residues long. CDR3 sequence: CASRETGTGVYEQYF. The CDR3 DNA reads as TGTGCCAGTAGAGAAACCGGGACAGGGGTCTACGAGCAGTACTTC.

The chain is built from TRBV10-3 and TRBJ2-6; possible D gene TRBD1, 6 bases. Germline CDR1 is ENHRY and CDR2 is SYGVKD. CDR3 size: 17 residues. Between the trimmed V and J ends, which lost 3 bases and 2 bases, there was a span of 14 bases. CDR3 sequence reads: CAISEGQGKTGANVLTF. The DNA of the CDR3 is TGTGCCATCAGTGAAGGGCAGGGGAAGACTGGGGCCAACGTCCTGACTTTC.

The chain joins TRBV19 to TRBJ2-5; TRBD1 is a possible D gene (6 bases). CDR1 and CDR2 from the germline V gene are LNHDA and SQIVND (reference sequence). Trimming took 6 bases from V and 5 from J, leaving 19 bases between them. The CDR3 length is 15 residues. The CDR3 DNA is TGTGCCAGTAGGGAGAACAGGGCCTCATCGGAGACCCAGTACTTC. It translates to CASRENRASSETQYF. Using reference TRBV19 and TRBJ2-5 for the parts outside the CDR3, the full variable domain is DGGITQSPKYLFRKEGQNVTLSCEQNLNHDAMYWYRQDPGQGLRLIYYSQIVNDFQKGDIAEGYSVSREKKESFPLTVTSAQKNPTAFYLCASRENRASSETQYFGPGTRLLVL.

On this clone itself: The sample contains more than one DNA sequence encoding this CDR3. The rearrangement uses TRBV18 and TRBJ2-7; tentative D call: TRBD1 (5 bases). CDR3 size: 13 residues. V was trimmed by 3 bases and J by 0 bases, leaving 6 bases between them. Per germline, CDR1 KGHSH and CDR2 LQKENI. DNA for the CDR3: TGTGCCAGCTCACCCGACAGCTCCTACGAGCAGTACTTC. Translation: CASSPDSSYEQYF.

The V call is TRBV28, the J call TRBJ1-4; no definite D call. Trimming pared 6 bases from V and 8 bases from J, leaving 16 bases between. From germline, CDR1 is MDHEN and CDR2 SYDVKM. CDR3 size: 14 residues. The CDR3 sequence is CASSRELAEEKLFF. The CDR3 DNA follows: TGTGCCAGCAGCCGAGAGTTGGCGGAGGAAAAACTGTTTTTT.